The clone carrying this T cell receptor beta chain was recorded only once. These data come from a study of T cell changes during pregnancy in multiple sclerosis. Clones were read by immunoSEQ multiplex PCR, and TCRdb kept only the in-frame ones, dropping some. The sample has about 120,000 clones, 90% to 95% seen once; the top ten hold approximately 1.4%. With 0 bases removed from V and 7 bases from J, the gap between germline ends came to 10 bases. The CDR3 sequence is 14 residues long. The germline CDR1 and CDR2 sequences are SGDLS and YYNGEE. This sequence originates from a female donor with multiple sclerosis, enrolled in a pregnancy study. The material sequenced was peripheral blood, taken in the third trimester of pregnancy. The chain couples TRBV9 to TRBJ2-2; possibly TRBD2 for D (6 bases). The CDR3 sequence: CASSVDGSGGELFF. The DNA for the CDR3 is TGTGCCAGCAGCGTAGACGGGAGTGGCGGGGAGCTGTTTTTT.